The rows below give T cell receptor beta chains drawn from one sample of a study of blood T cell repertoires in COVID-19. TCRdb's table, derived via immunoSEQ multiplex PCR, lists solely in-frame clones and lacks some. This repertoire shows some 400,000 clones, 87% found once; its top ten account for approximately 2.4%. Sequencing was carried out using peripheral blood. The receptor source for this set is a woman aged 55-69 years with COVID-19, enrolled during active disease. CDR3s include the opening cysteine and the closing phenylalanine or tryptophan. The D gene is left open where the match is weak. Size is omitted from some rows. Given values are once, few, many or a class for expanded clones.

.	.	TRBV5-4	TRBJ1-4	TGTGCCAGCAGCTTGGGATCAGGGGTCAGTGAAAAACTGTTTTTT	CASSLGSGVSEKLFF
.	TRBD1	TRBV27	TRBJ1-6	TGTGCCAGCAGCCGAATCCGGGGACAGGGGCTTTCCTCCTATAATTCACCCCTCCACTTT	CASSRIRGQGLSSYNSPLHF
once	TRBD2	TRBV4-1	TRBJ2-2	TGCGCCAGCAGCTCCTCGAACTTAGCGGGGAACACCGGGGAGCTGTTTTTT	CASSSSNLAGNTGELFF
.	TRBD1	TRBV7-2	TRBJ1-2	TGTGCCAGCAGCTTAGCCCGGGACAGGGGGCCTGGCTACACCTTC	CASSLARDRGPGYTF
.	.	TRBV20-1	TRBJ2-1	TGCAGTGCCCTAAAGCGGGATGAGCAGTTCTTC	CSALKRDEQFF
.	TRBD2	TRBV5-1	TRBJ2-1	TGCGCCAGCAGCTTGACCCAAGGGACTAGCGGGGGGCAGGTGCAGTTCTTC	CASSLTQGTSGGQVQFF
.	.	TRBV11-3	TRBJ2-2	TGTGCCAGCAGCTTACTGGTAGGCCAGGCAAACACCGGGGAGCTGTTTTTT	CASSLLVGQANTGELFF
.	.	TRBV2	TRBJ2-7	TGTGCCAGCAGTGGTAGGGACATTCTCTCCTACGAGCAGTACTTC	CASSGRDILSYEQYF
.	.	TRBV27	TRBJ2-7	TGTGCCAGCAGTTTATCGGACGCGGGACTCTCCTACGAGCAGTACTTC	CASSLSDAGLSYEQYF
.	TRBD1	TRBV18	TRBJ1-1	TGTGCCAGCTCACGCGACAGGGAGATGAACACTGAAGCTTTCTTT	CASSRDREMNTEAFF
.	TRBD2	TRBV23-1	TRBJ2-7	TGCGCCAGCCGGGGGGGCAGGGTGGCCGACGAGCAGTACTTC	CASRGGRVADEQYF
once	TRBD1	TRBV19	TRBJ1-2	TGTGCCAGTAGCACGCTCCTGACCGGGACAGACTATGGCTACACCTTC	CASSTLLTGTDYGYTF
.	.	TRBV7-3	TRBJ2-2	TGTGCCAGCAGCTTATCCGTCCTCGGGGAGCTGTTTTTT	CASSLSVLGELFF
few	TRBD1	TRBV5-1	TRBJ1-2	TGCGCCAGCAGCTGGGGACAGGGTAACTATGGCTACACCTTC	CASSWGQGNYGYTF
.	TRBD1	TRBV18	TRBJ1-2	TGTGCCAGCTCACAGGGACAGGGATCGCTTGCCTCGCACTATGGCTACACCTTC	CASSQGQGSLASHYGYTF
.	.	TRBV19	TRBJ1-1	TGTGCCATTAGTCGCACTCTGAACACTGAAGCTTTCTTT	CAISRTLNTEAFF
.	.	TRBV24-1	TRBJ2-1	TGTGCCACCAGTGATAGGGGCGGTGGCTCCTACAATGAGCAGTTCTTC	CATSDRGGGSYNEQFF
once	.	TRBV6-5	TRBJ1-1	TGTGCCAGCAGTTCAAGCGGCACTGAAGCTTTCTTT	CASSSSGTEAFF
.	.	TRBV6-1	TRBJ1-6	TGTGCCAGCAGTGAGGGTCGGGGACCCCTCCACTTT	CASSEGRGPLHF
.	.	TRBV5-1	TRBJ1-3	TGCGCCAGCAGCTTCTCGACAACGAGCTCTGGAAACACCATATATTTT	CASSFSTTSSGNTIYF
.	.	TRBV7-9	TRBJ1-4	TGTGCCAGCAGCCTCGGACTGGGAAAACTGTTTTTT	CASSLGLGKLFF
.	.	TRBV5-6	TRBJ2-3	TGTGCCAGCAGCCTCCCAGGATACACAGATACGCAGTATTTT	CASSLPGYTDTQYF